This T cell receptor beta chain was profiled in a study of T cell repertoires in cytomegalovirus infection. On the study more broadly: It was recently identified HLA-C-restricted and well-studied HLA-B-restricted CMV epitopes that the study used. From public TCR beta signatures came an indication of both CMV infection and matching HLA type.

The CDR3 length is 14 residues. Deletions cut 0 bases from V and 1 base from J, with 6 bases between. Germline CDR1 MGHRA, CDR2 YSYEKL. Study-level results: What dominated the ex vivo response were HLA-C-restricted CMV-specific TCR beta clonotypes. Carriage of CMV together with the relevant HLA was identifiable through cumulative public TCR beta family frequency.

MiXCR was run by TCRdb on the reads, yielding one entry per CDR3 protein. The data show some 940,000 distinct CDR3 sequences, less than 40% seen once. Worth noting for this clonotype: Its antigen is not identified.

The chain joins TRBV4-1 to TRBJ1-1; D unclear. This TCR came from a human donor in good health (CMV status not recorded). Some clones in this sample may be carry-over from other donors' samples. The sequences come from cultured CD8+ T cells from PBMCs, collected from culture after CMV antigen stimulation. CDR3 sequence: CASSQDKANTEAFF. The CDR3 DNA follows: TGCGCCAGCAGCCAAGATAAGGCGAACACTGAAGCTTTCTTT.